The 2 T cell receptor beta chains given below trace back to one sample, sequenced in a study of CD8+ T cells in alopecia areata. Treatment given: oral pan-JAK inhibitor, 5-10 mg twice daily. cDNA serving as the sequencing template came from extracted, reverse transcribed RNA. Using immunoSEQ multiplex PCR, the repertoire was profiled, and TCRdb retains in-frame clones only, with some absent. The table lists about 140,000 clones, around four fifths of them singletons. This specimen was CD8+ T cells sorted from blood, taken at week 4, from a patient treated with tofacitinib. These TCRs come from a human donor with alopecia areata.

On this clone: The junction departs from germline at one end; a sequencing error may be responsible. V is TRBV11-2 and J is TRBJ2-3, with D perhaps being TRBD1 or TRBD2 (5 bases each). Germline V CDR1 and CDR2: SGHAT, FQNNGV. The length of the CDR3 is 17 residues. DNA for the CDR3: TGTGCCAGCAGCGTAGATTTAGGGGACCTTTTCATCGATACGCAGTATTTT. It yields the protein CASSVDLGDLFIDTQYF.

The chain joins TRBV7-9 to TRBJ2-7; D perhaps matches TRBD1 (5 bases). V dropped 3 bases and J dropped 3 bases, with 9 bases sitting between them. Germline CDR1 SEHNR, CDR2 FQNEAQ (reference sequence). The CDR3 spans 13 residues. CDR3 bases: TGTGCCAGCAGCTTCGATAGGGGCTACGAGCAGTACTTC. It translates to CASSFDRGYEQYF.